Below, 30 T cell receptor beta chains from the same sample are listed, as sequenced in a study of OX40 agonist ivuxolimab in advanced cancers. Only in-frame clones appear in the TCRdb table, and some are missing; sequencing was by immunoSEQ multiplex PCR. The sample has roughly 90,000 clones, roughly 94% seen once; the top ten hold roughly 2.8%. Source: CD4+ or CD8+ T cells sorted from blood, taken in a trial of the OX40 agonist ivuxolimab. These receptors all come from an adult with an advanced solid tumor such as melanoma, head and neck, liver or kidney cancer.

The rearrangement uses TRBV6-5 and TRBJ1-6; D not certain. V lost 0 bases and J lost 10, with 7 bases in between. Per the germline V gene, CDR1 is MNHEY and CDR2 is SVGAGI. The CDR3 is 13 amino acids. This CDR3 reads CASSYSIQSPLHF. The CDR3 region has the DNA TGTGCCAGCAGTTACTCGATACAATCACCCCTCCACTTT.

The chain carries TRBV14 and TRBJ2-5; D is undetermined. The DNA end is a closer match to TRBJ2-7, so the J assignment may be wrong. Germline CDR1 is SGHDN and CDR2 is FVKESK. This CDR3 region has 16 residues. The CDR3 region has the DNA TGTGCCAGCAGCCAAGGGAGAGGCGAAGGGCTCTACGAGCAGTACTTC. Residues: CASSQGRGEGLYEQYF.

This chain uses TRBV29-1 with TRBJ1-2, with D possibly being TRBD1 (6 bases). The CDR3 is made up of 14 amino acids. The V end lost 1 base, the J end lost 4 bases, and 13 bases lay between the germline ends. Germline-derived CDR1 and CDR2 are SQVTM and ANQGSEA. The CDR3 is CSVEVSGQSYGYTF. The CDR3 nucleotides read TGCAGCGTTGAAGTATCCGGACAGTCCTATGGCTACACCTTC.

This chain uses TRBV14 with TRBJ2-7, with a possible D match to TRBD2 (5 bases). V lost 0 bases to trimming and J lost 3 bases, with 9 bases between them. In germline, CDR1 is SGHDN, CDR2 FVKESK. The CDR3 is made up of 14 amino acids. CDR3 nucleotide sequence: TGTGCCAGCAGCCAAGAGATGAGGGACTACGAGCAGTACTTC. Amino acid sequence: CASSQEMRDYEQYF.

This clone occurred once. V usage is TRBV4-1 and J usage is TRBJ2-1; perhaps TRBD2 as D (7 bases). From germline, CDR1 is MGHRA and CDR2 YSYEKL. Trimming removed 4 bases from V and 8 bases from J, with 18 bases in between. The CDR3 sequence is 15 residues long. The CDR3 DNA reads TGCGCCAGCAGCCCCCGCCTTCGGGGGGCCGATGAGCAGTTCTTC. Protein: CASSPRLRGADEQFF.

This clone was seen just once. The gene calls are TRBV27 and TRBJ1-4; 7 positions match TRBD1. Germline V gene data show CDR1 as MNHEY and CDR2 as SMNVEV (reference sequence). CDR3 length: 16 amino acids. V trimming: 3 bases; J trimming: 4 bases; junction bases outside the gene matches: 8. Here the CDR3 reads CASSLTGQNYNEKLFF. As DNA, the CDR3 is TGTGCCAGCAGTTTGACGGGACAGAACTATAATGAAAAACTGTTTTTT.

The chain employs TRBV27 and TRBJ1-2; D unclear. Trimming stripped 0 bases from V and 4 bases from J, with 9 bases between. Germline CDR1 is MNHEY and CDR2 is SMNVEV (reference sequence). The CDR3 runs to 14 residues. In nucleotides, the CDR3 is TGTGCCAGCAGTTTATCGGGCAGCTCCTATGGCTACACCTTC. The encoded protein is CASSLSGSSYGYTF.

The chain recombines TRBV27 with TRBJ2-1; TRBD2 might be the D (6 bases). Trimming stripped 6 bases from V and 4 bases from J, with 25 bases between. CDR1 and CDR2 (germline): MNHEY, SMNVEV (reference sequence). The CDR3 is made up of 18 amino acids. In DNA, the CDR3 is TGTGCCAGCAGAATCTCCCAAAGGCCAGTTGGGAGGTACAATGAGCAGTTCTTC. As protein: CASRISQRPVGRYNEQFF.

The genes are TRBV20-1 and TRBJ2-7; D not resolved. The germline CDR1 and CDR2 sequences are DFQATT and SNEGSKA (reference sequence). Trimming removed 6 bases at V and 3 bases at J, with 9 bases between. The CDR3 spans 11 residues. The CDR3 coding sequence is TGCAGTGCGAAAAGGAACTACGAGCAGTACTTC. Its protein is CSAKRNYEQYF.

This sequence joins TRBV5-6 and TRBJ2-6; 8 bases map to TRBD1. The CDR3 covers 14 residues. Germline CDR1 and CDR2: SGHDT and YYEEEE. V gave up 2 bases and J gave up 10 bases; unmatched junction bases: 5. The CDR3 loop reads CASSFGQGRNVLTF. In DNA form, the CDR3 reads TGTGCCAGCAGCTTTGGACAGGGTAGGAACGTCCTGACTTTC.

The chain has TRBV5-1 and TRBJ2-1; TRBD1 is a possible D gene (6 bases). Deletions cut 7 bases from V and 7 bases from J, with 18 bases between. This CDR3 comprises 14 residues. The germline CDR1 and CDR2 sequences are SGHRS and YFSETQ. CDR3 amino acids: CASADLGGPNEQFF. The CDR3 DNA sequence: TGCGCCAGCGCGGACTTAGGGGGACCTAATGAGCAGTTCTTC.

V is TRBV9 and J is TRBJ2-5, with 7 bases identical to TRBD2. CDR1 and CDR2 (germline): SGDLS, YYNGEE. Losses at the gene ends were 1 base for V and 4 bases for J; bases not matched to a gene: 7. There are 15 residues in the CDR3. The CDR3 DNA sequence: TGTGCCAGCAGCGTAATCGGGGGGAAGGGAGAGACCCAGTACTTC. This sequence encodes CASSVIGGKGETQYF.

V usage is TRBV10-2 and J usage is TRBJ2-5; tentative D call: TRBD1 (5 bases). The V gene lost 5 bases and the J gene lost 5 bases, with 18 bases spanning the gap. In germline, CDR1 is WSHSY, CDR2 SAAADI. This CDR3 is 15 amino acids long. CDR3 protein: CASSISIGAGETQYF. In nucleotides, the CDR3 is TGCGCCAGCAGTATCAGTATTGGGGCCGGTGAGACCCAGTACTTC.

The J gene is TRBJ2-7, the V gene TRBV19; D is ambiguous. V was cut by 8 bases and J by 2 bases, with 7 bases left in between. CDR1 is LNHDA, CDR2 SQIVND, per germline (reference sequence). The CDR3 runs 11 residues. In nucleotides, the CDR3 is TGTGCCAGTGGCGAAACCTACGAGCAGTACTTC. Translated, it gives CASGETYEQYF.

DNA of the CDR3: TGTGCCAGCAGTTACTCTAGACAGGGAGGGAACGAGCAGTACTTC. It codes for CASSYSRQGGNEQYF. The chain employs TRBV6-5 and TRBJ2-7; D might be TRBD1 or TRBD2, each matching 7 bases. The length of the CDR3 is 15 residues. Trimming stripped 0 bases from V and 5 bases from J, with 14 bases between. Germline assignment: CDR1 MNHEY and CDR2 SVGAGI.

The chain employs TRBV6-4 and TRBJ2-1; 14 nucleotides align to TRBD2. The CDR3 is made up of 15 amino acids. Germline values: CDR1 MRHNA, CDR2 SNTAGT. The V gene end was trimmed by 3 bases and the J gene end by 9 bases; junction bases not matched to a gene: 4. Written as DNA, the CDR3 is TGTGCCAGCAGTGAAAGACTAGCGGGAGGGGGTGAGCAGTTCTTC. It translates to CASSERLAGGGEQFF.

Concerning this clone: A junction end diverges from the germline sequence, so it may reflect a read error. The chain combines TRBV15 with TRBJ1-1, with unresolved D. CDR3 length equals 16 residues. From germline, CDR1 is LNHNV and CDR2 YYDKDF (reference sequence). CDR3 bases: TGTGCCACCAGCAGACGATTCGGCGGGTGGAACGCTGAAGCTTTCTTT. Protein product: CATSRRFGGWNAEAFF.

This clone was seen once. The CDR3, as DNA: TGTGCCAGCAGCTTAGCTGGGGAGACCCAGTACTTC. It codes for CASSLAGETQYF. The rearrangement joins TRBV7-2 to TRBJ2-5; unclear D gene. There are 12 residues in the CDR3. Deletions cut 0 bases from V and 5 bases from J, with 4 bases between. CDR1 SGHTA and CDR2 FQGNSA come from the germline V gene.

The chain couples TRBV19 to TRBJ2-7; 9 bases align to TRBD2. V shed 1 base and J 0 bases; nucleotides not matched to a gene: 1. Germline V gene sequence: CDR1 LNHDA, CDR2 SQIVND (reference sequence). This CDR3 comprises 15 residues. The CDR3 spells CASSIGSGSSYEQYF. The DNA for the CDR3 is TGTGCCAGTAGTATAGGTAGCGGGAGCTCCTACGAGCAGTACTTC. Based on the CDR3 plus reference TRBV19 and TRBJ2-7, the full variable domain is DGGITQSPKYLFRKEGQNVTLSCEQNLNHDAMYWYRQDPGQGLRLIYYSQIVNDFQKGDIAEGYSVSREKKESFPLTVTSAQKNPTAFYLCASSIGSGSSYEQYFGPGTRLTVT.

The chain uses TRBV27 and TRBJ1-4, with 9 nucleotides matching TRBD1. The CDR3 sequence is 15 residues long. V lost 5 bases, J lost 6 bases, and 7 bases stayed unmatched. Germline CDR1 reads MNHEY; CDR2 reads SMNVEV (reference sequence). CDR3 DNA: TGTGCCAGCAGTCAACTGACAGGGGGGTATGAAAAACTGTTTTTT. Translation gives CASSQLTGGYEKLFF.

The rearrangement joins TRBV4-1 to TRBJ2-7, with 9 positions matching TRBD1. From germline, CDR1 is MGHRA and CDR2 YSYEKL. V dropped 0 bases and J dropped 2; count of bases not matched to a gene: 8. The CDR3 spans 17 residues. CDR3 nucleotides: TGCGCCAGCAGCCAAGATGCGGCCGGGACAGGGACCTACGAGCAGTACTTC. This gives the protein CASSQDAAGTGTYEQYF.

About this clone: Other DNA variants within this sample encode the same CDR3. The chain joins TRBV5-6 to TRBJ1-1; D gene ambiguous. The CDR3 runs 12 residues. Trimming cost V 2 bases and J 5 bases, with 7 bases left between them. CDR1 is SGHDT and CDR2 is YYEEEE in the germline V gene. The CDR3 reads CASSFGGTEAFF. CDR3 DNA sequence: TGTGCCAGCAGCTTTGGTGGAACTGAAGCTTTCTTT.

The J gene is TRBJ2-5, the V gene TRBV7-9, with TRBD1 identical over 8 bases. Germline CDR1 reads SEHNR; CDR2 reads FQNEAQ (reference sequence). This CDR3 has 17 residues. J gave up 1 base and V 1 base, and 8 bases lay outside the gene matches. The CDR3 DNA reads TGTGCCAGCAGCTTAGTCCACTCCAGGGGGCCCCAAGAGACCCAGTACTTC. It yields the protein CASSLVHSRGPQETQYF.

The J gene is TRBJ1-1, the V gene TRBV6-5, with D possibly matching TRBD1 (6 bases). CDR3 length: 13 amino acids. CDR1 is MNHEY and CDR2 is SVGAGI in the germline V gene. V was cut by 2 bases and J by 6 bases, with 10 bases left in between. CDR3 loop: CASSYGGSAEAFF. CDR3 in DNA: TGTGCCAGCAGTTACGGGGGCAGCGCTGAAGCTTTCTTT.

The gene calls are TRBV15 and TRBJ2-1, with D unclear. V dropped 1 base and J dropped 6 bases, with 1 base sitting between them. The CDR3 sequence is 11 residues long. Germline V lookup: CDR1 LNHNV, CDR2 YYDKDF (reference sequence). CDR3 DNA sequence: TGTGCCACCAGCAGAGGCAATGAGCAGTTCTTC. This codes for CATSRGNEQFF.

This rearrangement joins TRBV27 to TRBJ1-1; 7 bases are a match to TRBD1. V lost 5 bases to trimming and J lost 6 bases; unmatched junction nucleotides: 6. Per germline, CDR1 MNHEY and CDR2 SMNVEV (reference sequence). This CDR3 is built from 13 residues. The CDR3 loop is CASSLTGAPEAFF. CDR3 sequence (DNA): TGTGCCAGCAGTCTAACAGGGGCCCCTGAAGCTTTCTTT.

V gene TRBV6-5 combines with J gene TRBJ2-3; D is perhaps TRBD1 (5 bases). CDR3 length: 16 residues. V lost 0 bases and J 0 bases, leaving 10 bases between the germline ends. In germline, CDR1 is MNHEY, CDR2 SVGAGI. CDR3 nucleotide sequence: TGTGCCAGCAGTTACTCGAGACAGCCTAGCACAGATACGCAGTATTTT. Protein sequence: CASSYSRQPSTDTQYF.

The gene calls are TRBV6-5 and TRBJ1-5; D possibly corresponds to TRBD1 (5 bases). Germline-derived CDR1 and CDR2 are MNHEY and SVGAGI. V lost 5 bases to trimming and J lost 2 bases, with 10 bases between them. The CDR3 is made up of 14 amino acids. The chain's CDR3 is CASSGGDRNQPQHF. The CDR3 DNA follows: TGTGCCAGCAGTGGAGGGGATCGCAATCAGCCCCAGCATTTT.

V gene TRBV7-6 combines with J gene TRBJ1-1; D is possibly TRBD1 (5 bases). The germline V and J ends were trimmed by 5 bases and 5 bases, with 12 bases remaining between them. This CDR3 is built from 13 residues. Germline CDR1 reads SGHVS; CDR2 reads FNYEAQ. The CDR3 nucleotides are TGTGCCAGCAGCGCGGGACTGGGGACTGAAGCTTTCTTT. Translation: CASSAGLGTEAFF.

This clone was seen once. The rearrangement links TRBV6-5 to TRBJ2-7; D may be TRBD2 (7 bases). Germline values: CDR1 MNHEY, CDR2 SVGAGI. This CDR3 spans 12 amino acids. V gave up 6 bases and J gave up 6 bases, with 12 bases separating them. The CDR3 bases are TGTGCCAGCAGATCCGGGGGGCCCGAGCAGTACTTC. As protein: CASRSGGPEQYF.